This T cell receptor (beta chain) is drawn from a study of shared clonotypes between healthy human individuals. The study, taken as a whole, reports: Relative to memory subsets, naive subsets generally showed larger estimated richness.

Generated by immunoSEQ multiplex PCR, the TCRdb table keeps only in-frame clones and is missing some. The table has about 650,000 clones, over 95% seen once; the top ten hold around 0.11%. This CDR3 has 11 amino acids. Between the trimmed V and J ends, which lost 6 bases and 1 base, there was a span of 2 bases. Terminally differentiated effector memory CD45RA+ cells were left out of the naive CD8 fraction, which was CD45RO-negative and positively selected for CCR7. Comments on this clone: Antigen specificity is unknown.

This chain links TRBV6-7 with TRBJ2-3; D is unclear. TRBV6-7 is an ORF, with its function uncertain. Material for sequencing was naive CD8+ T cells sorted from blood. This TCR came from a woman in her 30s in good health. For the CDR3, the DNA is TGTGCCAGCAGGGGCACAGATACGCAGTATTTT. Its protein product is CASRGTDTQYF.